This TCR beta chain stems from a study of vaccination and CD4 T cells after COVID-19. The Oncomine TCR Beta short-read assay sequenced DNA from cultured CD4+ T cells. In TCRdb, the PCR reads were re-called with MiXCR into one record per CDR3 protein. The sample yields about 18,000 distinct CDR3 sequences, roughly 55% seen once. As regards this clonotype: Antigen: not known.

Germline assignment: CDR1 SEHNR and CDR2 FQNEAQ (reference sequence). CDR3 size: 14 residues. V lost 5 bases and J lost 2, with 13 bases in between. Treatment: approximately nine-day PBMC culture with coronavirus spike peptide pools or control peptides (ViraFEST assay). The chain carries TRBV7-9 and TRBJ2-7; D is uncertain. The origin of this receptor is a human donor who had recovered from COVID-19. Sequenced material: CD4+ T cells from blood, cultured in vitro, taken before SARS-CoV-2 vaccination. CDR3 sequence: CASSERRLPYEQYF. The CDR3 nucleotides are TGTGCCAGCAGCGAAAGACGATTACCCTACGAGCAGTACTTC.